This passage covers 3 T cell receptor beta chains from one sample sequenced in a study of T cell clonality in common variable immunodeficiency. Findings of the study overall: Reportedly, TCR beta sequences from common variable immunodeficiency showed fewer deletions and N-nucleotide insertions.

The data were produced by immunoSEQ multiplex PCR, yet TCRdb's version contains in-frame clones alone and is incomplete. Reported are over 30,000 clones, none seen only once; the ten largest carry over 5%. Antigens of these TCRs are unknown. The sample consisted of peripheral blood mononuclear cells. These receptor sequences come from a human donor with common variable immunodeficiency.

This clone was seen repeatedly, ten times or more. The CDR3 goes on 3 residues after the read ends, and that part is filled in from the germline J gene. The chain is built from TRBV4-1 and TRBJ1-6; D is possibly TRBD1 (6 bases). Germline V gives CDR1 MGHRA, CDR2 YSYEKL. The ends were cut back, 4 bases at V and 7 bases at J, with 17 bases in the middle. The CDR3 totals 16 residues. The part of the CDR3 DNA that was read is TGCGCCAGCAGCCCCATACAGGGTGTCGCGAATTCACCC. It translates to CASSPIQGVANSP. The entire CDR3 sequence reads CASSPIQGVANSPLHF.

This clone occurred many times. The observed sequence ends 3 residues before the CDR3 terminus, with the missing tail filled in from the germline J gene. The V and J genes are TRBV29-1 and TRBJ1-1; D is unclear. This CDR3 has 14 residues. Germline values: CDR1 SQVTM, CDR2 ANQGSEA. The V gene lost 3 bases and the J gene lost 3 bases, with 14 bases spanning the gap. The CDR3 region is CSVDRTAGDTEAFF. The sequenced CDR3 bases are TGCAGCGTTGATAGGACCGCGGGAGACACTGAA. Supplemented by reference TRBV29-1 and TRBJ1-1, the full variable domain reads SAVISQKPSRDICQRGTSLTIQCQVDSQVTMMFWYRQQPGQSLTLIATANQGSEATYESGFVIDKFPISRPNLTFSTLTVSNMSPEDSSIYLCSVDRTAGDTEAFFGQGTRLTVV.

This clone was counted many times. Read coverage stops 3 residues before the CDR3 terminus; the germline J gene supplies the remainder. The chain recombines TRBV6-1 with TRBJ1-5, with TRBD1 matching 7 bases. The CDR3 length is 15 residues. Trimming removed 3 bases from V and 5 bases from J; junction bases left unmatched: 7. CDR1 is MNHNS and CDR2 is SASEGT in the germline V gene. The CDR3 loop is CASSEQGQNHQPQHF. CDR3 DNA (partial): TGTGCCAGCAGTGAGCAGGGACAGAACCATCAGCCC.